This T cell receptor (beta chain) is from a study of T cell responses to AZD1222 COVID-19 vaccine. As for this clone: Its matching antigen is unknown.

Whole-study results and caveats: Vaccination with two AZD1222 doses was followed by a rise in Spike-specific TCR breadth and depth. Close to half of all spike-specific TCRs reportedly target regions of the variants that are unmutated.

Clones were sequenced by immunoSEQ multiplex PCR, and TCRdb holds only the in-frame ones, with some missing. The sample includes tens of thousands of clones, over 80% of them seen just once. The material sequenced was peripheral blood, taken on day 0 of AZD1222 vaccination. The clonotype comes from an adult in good health.

The DNA of the CDR3 is TGTGCCAGCAGCTTAGTTCCCCTAGCGGGAGACGAGCAGTACTTC. The encoded protein is CASSLVPLAGDEQYF. The V and J genes are TRBV13 and TRBJ2-7; 10 nucleotides align to TRBD2. CDR3 length: 15 residues. The trim removed 1 base at V and 5 bases at J, leaving 5 bases unmatched. Germline loops: CDR1 PRHDT, CDR2 FYEKMQ (reference sequence).